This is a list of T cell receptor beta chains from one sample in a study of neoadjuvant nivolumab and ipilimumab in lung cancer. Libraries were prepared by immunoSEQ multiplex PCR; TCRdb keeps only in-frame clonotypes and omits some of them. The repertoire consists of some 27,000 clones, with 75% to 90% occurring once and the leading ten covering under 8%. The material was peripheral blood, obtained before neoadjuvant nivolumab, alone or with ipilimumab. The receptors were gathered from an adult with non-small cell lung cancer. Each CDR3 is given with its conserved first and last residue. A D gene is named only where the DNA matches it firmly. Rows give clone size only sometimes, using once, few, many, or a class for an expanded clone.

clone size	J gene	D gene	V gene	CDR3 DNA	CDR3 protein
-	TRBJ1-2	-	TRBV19	TGTGCCAGTAGTATTAATAGGGAGGGGCGATATGGCTACACCTTC	CASSINREGRYGYTF
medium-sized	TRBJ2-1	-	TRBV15	TGTGCCACCAGCAGCCCTTACAATTTGGGTGAGCAGTTCTTC	CATSSPYNLGEQFF
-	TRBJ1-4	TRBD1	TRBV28	TGTGCCAGCAGTCCTCGGACAGGGGGTCTCTTTGCAACTAATGAAAAACTGTTTTTT	CASSPRTGGLFATNEKLFF
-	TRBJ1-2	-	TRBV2	TGTGCCAGCAGTGAGGGACCCCTCTATGGCTACACCTTC	CASSEGPLYGYTF
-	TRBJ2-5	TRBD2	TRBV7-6	TGTGCCAGCAGCCCGATGAGCGGGGGACAAGAGACCCAGTACTTC	CASSPMSGGQETQYF
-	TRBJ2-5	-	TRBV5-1	TGCGCCAGCAGCTTGGCCAGGGGAAAAGAGACCCAGTACTTC	CASSLARGKETQYF
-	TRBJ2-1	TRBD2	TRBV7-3	TGTGCCAGCAGCTCCCAGGGACTAGCGGGGGATATGTTCTTC	CASSSQGLAGDMFF
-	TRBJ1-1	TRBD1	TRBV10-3	TGTGCCATCAGGGGGGGACAGGGGGACTTGGCTTTCTTT	CAIRGGQGDLAFF
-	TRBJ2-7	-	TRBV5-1	TGCGCCAGCAGCTTGGGGGGGGGCCGGCAGTACTTC	CASSLGGGRQYF
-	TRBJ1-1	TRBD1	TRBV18	TGTGCCAGCTCACCCGGCGGGACAGGGGGCGAAGGAGCTTTCTTT	CASSPGGTGGEGAFF
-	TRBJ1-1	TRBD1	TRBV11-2	TGTGCCAGCAGCTTATTAACCGGGACAGGGAAAGCTTTCTTT	CASSLLTGTGKAFF
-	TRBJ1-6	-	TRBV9	TGTGCCAGCAGCGTAGTAGGGGATGATTCACCCCTCCACTTT	CASSVVGDDSPLHF
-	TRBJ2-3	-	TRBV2	TGTGCCAGCGGTTTGACGGGGGGCACCGATACGCAGTATTTT	CASGLTGGTDTQYF
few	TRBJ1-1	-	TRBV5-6	TGTGCCAGCAGCTCGGGACATTGGAACACTGAAGCTTTCTTT	CASSSGHWNTEAFF
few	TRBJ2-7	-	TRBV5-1	TGCGCCAGCAGCTTGGAAGTCGGAACTAACGAGCAGTACTTC	CASSLEVGTNEQYF
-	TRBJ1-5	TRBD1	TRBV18	TGTGCCAGCTCACCAGCTAGTTCGACAGGGAGAGGCAATCAGCCCCAGCATTTT	CASSPASSTGRGNQPQHF
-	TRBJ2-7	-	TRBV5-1	TGCGCCAGCAGCTTGGCCGAGACTTACAATTCCTACGAGCAGTACTTC	CASSLAETYNSYEQYF
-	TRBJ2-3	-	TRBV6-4	TGTGCCAGCAGTGACACGACAGGCTCAGATACGCAGTATTTT	CASSDTTGSDTQYF
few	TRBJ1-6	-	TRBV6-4	TGTGCCAGCAGTGAGAGGCTCGATTCACCCCTCCACTTT	CASSERLDSPLHF
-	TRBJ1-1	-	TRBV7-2	TGTGCCAGCAGCCCCCGCCCGGGTCCTAACACTGAAGCTTTCTTT	CASSPRPGPNTEAFF
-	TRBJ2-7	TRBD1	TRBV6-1	TGTGCCAGCAGTCTTGACTGGGACAGGGAGTACGAGCAGTACTTC	CASSLDWDREYEQYF
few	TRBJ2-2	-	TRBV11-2	TGTGCCAGCAGCCCGTTGGTCCGGGAGCTGTTTTTT	CASSPLVRELFF
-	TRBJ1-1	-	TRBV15	TGTGCCACCAGCAGAGATATCATTGACACTGAAGCTTTCTTT	CATSRDIIDTEAFF
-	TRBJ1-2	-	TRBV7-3	TGTGCCAGCAGCTTACCAGGGTCTGGCTACACCTTC	CASSLPGSGYTF
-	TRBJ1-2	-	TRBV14	TGTGCCAGCAGCGGGTCTAACTATGGCTACACCTTC	CASSGSNYGYTF
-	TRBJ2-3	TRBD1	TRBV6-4	TGTGCCAGCAGTGACGGTTTAGGACAGGGAGATACGCAGTATTTT	CASSDGLGQGDTQYF
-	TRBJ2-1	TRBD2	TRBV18	TGTGCCAGCTCAGCAGCGGGGGGGATCTACAATGAGCAGTTCTTC	CASSAAGGIYNEQFF
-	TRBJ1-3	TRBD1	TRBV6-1	TGTGCCAGCAGTGAAACCCCGACAGGGTGGAACACCATATATTTT	CASSETPTGWNTIYF
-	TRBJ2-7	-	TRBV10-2	TGCGCCAGCAGCCCACCCAACCGTGGGGACTACGAGCAGTACTTC	CASSPPNRGDYEQYF
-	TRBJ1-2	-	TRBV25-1	TGTGCCAGCAGTAGCCACCCGGACGGCGATGGCTACACCTTC	CASSSHPDGDGYTF
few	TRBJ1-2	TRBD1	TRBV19	TGTGCCAGTAAGGGGGACAGATTCTTCTATGGCTACACCTTC	CASKGDRFFYGYTF